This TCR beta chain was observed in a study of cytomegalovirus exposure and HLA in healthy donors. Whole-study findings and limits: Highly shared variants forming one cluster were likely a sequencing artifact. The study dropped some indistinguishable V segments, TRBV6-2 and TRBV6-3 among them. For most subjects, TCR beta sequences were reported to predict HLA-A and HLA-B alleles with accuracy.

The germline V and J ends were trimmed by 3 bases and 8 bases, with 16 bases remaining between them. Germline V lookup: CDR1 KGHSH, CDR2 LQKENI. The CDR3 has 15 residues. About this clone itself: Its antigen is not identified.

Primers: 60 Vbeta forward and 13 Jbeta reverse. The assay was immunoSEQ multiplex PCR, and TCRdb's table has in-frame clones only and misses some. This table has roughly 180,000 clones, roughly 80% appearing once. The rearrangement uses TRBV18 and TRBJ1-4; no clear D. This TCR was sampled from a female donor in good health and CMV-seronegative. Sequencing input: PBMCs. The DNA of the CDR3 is TGTGCCAGCTCACCCGACACCGACCCCCAGGAAAAACTGTTTTTT. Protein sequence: CASSPDTDPQEKLFF.